The clone carrying this T cell receptor beta chain was observed a few times. This sample was taken from a study of shared clonotypes between healthy human individuals. Measured with immunoSEQ multiplex PCR; TCRdb has only the in-frame clones, and not every one. The table has about a million clones, around 74% seen once. Trimming took off 5 bases at V and 14 bases at J, with 16 bases between the two ends. The CDR3 sequence is 12 residues long. Germline V gene lookup returns CDR1 SGHDT and CDR2 YYEEEE. The source is a man aged 18 to 30 in good health. This rearrangement joins TRBV5-6 to TRBJ1-4, with a tentative D call TRBD1 (6 bases). The sample was memory CD4+ T cells sorted from blood. As for subset: CD45RA-negative fraction. CDR3: CASSLYRGRLFF. In DNA, the CDR3 is TGTGCCAGCAGTTTATACCGGGGGCGTCTGTTTTTT.